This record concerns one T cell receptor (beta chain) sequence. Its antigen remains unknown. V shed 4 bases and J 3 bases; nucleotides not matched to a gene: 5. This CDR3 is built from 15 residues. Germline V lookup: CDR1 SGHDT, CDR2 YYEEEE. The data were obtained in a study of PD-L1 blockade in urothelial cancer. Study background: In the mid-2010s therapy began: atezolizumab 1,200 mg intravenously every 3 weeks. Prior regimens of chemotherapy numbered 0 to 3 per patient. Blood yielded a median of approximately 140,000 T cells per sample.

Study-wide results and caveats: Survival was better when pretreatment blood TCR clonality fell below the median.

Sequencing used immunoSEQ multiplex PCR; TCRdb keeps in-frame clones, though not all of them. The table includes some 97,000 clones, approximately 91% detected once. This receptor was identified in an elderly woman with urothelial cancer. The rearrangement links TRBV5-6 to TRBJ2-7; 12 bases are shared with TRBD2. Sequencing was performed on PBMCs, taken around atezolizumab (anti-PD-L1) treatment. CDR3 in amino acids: CASSIGLAGNYEQYF. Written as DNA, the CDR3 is TGTGCCAGCAGCATTGGACTAGCGGGAAACTACGAGCAGTACTTC. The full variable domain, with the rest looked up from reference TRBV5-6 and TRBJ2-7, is DAGVTQSPTHLIKTRGQQVTLRCSPKSGHDTVSWYQQALGQGPQFIFQYYEEEERQRGNFPDRFSGHQFPNYSSELNVNALLLGDSALYLCASSIGLAGNYEQYFGPGTRLTVT.